A selection of T cell receptor beta chains follows, all from one sample in a study of shared clonotypes between healthy human individuals. Produced via immunoSEQ multiplex PCR; TCRdb's table is partial and in-frame only. The repertoire holds more than 2 million clones, with about 95% as singletons. Input material: naive CD4+ T cells sorted from blood. Receptors were obtained from a man aged 18 to 30 in good health. The CDR3 runs from the conserved cysteine through the conserved F or W. D genes are given only for firm matches. Rows may omit the clone size; those that give it use once, few, many or a size class.

J | D | V | size | CDR3 | DNA
TRBJ2-5 | TRBD1 | TRBV2 | - | CASSESRTGWETQYF | TGTGCCAGCAGTGAAAGTCGGACAGGGTGGGAGACCCAGTACTTC
TRBJ1-1 | TRBD1 | TRBV27 | - | CASSRRTGLSMNTEAFF | TGTGCCAGCAGTCGAAGGACAGGCCTCTCCATGAACACTGAAGCTTTCTTT
TRBJ2-7 | - | TRBV12-5 | - | CASGLVPTIGTNSYEQYF | TGTGCTAGTGGTTTGGTACCCACGATCGGGACGAACTCCTACGAGCAGTACTTC
TRBJ1-4 | - | TRBV29-1 | - | CSVVKGPNEKLFF | TGCAGCGTTGTGAAGGGCCCCAATGAAAAACTGTTTTTT
TRBJ2-7 | - | TRBV4-1 | - | CASSTRAAQYEQYF | TGCGCCAGCAGTACTAGGGCGGCTCAGTACGAGCAGTACTTC
TRBJ1-4 | TRBD1 | TRBV2 | - | CASRSTGDATNEKLFF | TGTGCCAGCAGGTCCACAGGGGATGCAACTAATGAAAAACTGTTTTTT
TRBJ1-2 | - | TRBV27 | - | CASSSHPPWTANYGYTF | TGTGCCAGCAGTTCCCATCCCCCCTGGACAGCTAACTATGGCTACACCTTC
TRBJ2-1 | TRBD1 | TRBV2 | - | CASRTQGNEQFF | TGTGCCAGCAGGACACAGGGGAATGAGCAGTTCTTC
TRBJ2-7 | - | TRBV7-8 | - | CASSLGGGAYEQYF | TGTGCCAGCAGCTTAGGAGGGGGAGCCTACGAGCAGTACTTC
TRBJ2-5 | TRBD1 | TRBV5-1 | - | CASSNPGGRETQYF | TGCGCCAGCAGCAACCCAGGGGGCCGGGAGACCCAGTACTTC
TRBJ2-5 | - | TRBV5-1 | once | CASSLASVSNQETQYF | TGCGCCAGCAGCTTAGCTAGCGTATCAAACCAAGAGACCCAGTACTTC
TRBJ2-2 | TRBD1 | TRBV9 | - | CASSVGQGVELFF | TGTGCCAGCAGCGTAGGACAGGGGGTTGAGCTGTTTTTT
TRBJ2-7 | TRBD2 | TRBV4-2 | - | CASSQEQLGGWEQYF | TGTGCCAGCAGCCAAGAACAGCTGGGGGGGTGGGAGCAGTACTTC
TRBJ1-4 | TRBD1 | TRBV5-1 | - | CASSWEDREKLFF | TGCGCCAGCAGCTGGGAGGACAGGGAAAAACTGTTTTTT
TRBJ1-4 | - | TRBV5-6 | - | CASSLAGGGNEKLFF | TGTGCCAGCAGCTTGGCCGGCGGGGGGAATGAAAAACTGTTTTTT
TRBJ2-2 | TRBD2 | TRBV30 | - | CAWSVVRTYLAATTGELFF | TGTGCCTGGAGTGTAGTCCGGACGTATCTAGCGGCGACCACCGGGGAGCTGTTTTTT
TRBJ2-4 | TRBD1 | TRBV23-1 | - | CASSKPRQGPGKNIQYF | TGCGCCAGCAGTAAACCCCGACAGGGGCCGGGTAAAAACATTCAGTACTTC
TRBJ2-5 | - | TRBV10-3 | - | CAIRAGLGETQYF | TGTGCCATCCGTGCGGGGCTAGGAGAGACCCAGTACTTC
TRBJ1-2 | TRBD1 | TRBV23-1 | - | CASSQSPQDRGANYGYTF | TGCGCCAGCAGTCAATCCCCCCAGGACAGGGGGGCGAACTATGGCTACACCTTC
TRBJ1-1 | TRBD1 | TRBV2 | - | CASSGQGGGTEAFF | TGTGCCAGCAGTGGACAAGGGGGCGGGACTGAAGCTTTCTTT
TRBJ2-7 | - | TRBV18 | - | CASSPPASSYEQYF | TGTGCCAGCTCACCACCAGCTAGCTCCTACGAGCAGTACTTC
TRBJ2-1 | - | TRBV4-2 | once | CASSQDQNLYNNEQFF | TGTGCCAGCAGCCAAGATCAAAATTTATACAACAATGAGCAGTTCTTC
TRBJ1-2 | TRBD1 | TRBV19 | - | CASRSDRGRSGYTF | TGTGCCAGTAGATCGGACAGGGGGCGGAGTGGCTACACCTTC
TRBJ2-7 | - | TRBV14 | - | CASSRGPSYEQYF | TGTGCCAGCAGCCGGGGACCCTCCTACGAGCAGTACTTC
TRBJ1-4 | TRBD1 | TRBV2 | - | CASSEEGAANEKLFF | TGTGCCAGCAGTGAAGAGGGGGCAGCTAATGAAAAACTGTTTTTT
TRBJ1-3 | TRBD1 | TRBV4-3 | - | CASSQETGGGNTIYF | TGCGCCAGCAGCCAAGAGACAGGGGGTGGAAACACCATATATTTT
TRBJ1-4 | - | TRBV2 | - | CASSRTPSNEKLFF | TGTGCCAGCAGTCGGACACCTTCTAATGAAAAACTGTTTTTT
TRBJ2-2 | - | TRBV6-5 | - | CASSPPGSPGELFF | TGTGCCAGCAGCCCCCCGGGGAGCCCCGGGGAGCTGTTTTTT
TRBJ1-4 | - | TRBV5-4 | - | CASSFNQIRLFF | TGTGCCAGCAGCTTTAATCAAATTAGACTGTTTTTT
TRBJ1-6 | - | TRBV9 | - | CASSVAGGGEYSPLHF | TGTGCCAGCAGCGTAGCCGGTGGGGGGGAGTACTCACCCCTCCACTTT
TRBJ2-5 | - | TRBV7-9 | - | CASSPHGVSAPQETQYF | TGTGCCAGCAGCCCCCACGGTGTTAGCGCTCCCCAAGAGACCCAGTACTTC
TRBJ1-5 | - | TRBV28 | - | CANQGFGQPQHF | TGTGCCAACCAGGGGTTTGGGCAGCCCCAGCATTTT
TRBJ2-7 | TRBD2 | TRBV18 | - | CASGGTSEPYEQYF | TGTGCCAGCGGAGGGACTAGCGAGCCCTACGAGCAGTACTTC
TRBJ2-3 | TRBD2 | TRBV19 | - | CASSSGTRGTDTQYF | TGTGCCAGTAGTTCGGGGACTAGGGGAACAGATACGCAGTATTTT
TRBJ1-5 | TRBD1 | TRBV10-3 | - | CATSRGPGQPQHF | TGTGCCACCAGCAGGGGGCCAGGTCAGCCCCAGCATTTT
TRBJ1-5 | - | TRBV19 | few | CASRNRESNQPQHF | TGTGCCAGTAGAAACAGGGAAAGCAATCAGCCCCAGCATTTT
TRBJ2-3 | TRBD2 | TRBV2 | - | CASSGLAGGTDTQYF | TGTGCCAGCAGTGGACTAGCGGGAGGGACAGATACGCAGTATTTT
TRBJ2-3 | TRBD2 | TRBV2 | - | CASSRLADSTDTQYF | TGTGCCAGCAGCCGACTAGCGGATAGCACAGATACGCAGTATTTT
TRBJ1-3 | - | TRBV5-1 | once | CASRTDSGNTIYF | TGCGCCAGCAGGACAGATTCTGGAAACACCATATATTTT
TRBJ1-1 | - | TRBV4-3 | - | CASSQEGQLNTEAFF | TGCGCCAGCAGCCAAGAAGGACAGTTGAACACTGAAGCTTTCTTT
TRBJ2-1 | TRBD1 | TRBV4-1 | - | CASSQPDRGADNEQFF | TGCGCCAGCAGCCAGCCGGACAGGGGGGCAGACAATGAGCAGTTCTTC
TRBJ2-5 | - | TRBV5-6 | - | CASSLVSGETQYF | TGTGCCAGCAGCTTGGTCTCCGGGGAGACCCAGTACTTC
TRBJ1-2 | - | TRBV6-1 | - | CASSGQVRYYGYTF | TGTGCCAGCAGTGGACAGGTGCGGTATTATGGCTACACCTTC
TRBJ1-4 | - | TRBV4-2 | - | CASSQDVANSEKLFF | TGTGCCAGCAGCCAAGATGTGGCTAATAGTGAAAAACTGTTTTTT
TRBJ2-2 | - | TRBV27 | once | CASWGTDYTGELFF | TGTGCCAGCTGGGGGACGGATTACACCGGGGAGCTGTTTTTT
TRBJ1-2 | - | TRBV28 | - | CASSSSGFYGYTF | TGTGCCAGCAGTTCCTCGGGATTCTATGGCTACACCTTC
TRBJ1-1 | TRBD1 | TRBV5-1 | - | CASSFGTAPMNTEAFF | TGCGCCAGCAGCTTTGGGACAGCCCCCATGAACACTGAAGCTTTCTTT
TRBJ2-4 | TRBD1 | TRBV19 | - | CASSLTTGLAKNIQYF | TGTGCCAGTAGTTTAACGACAGGGCTAGCCAAAAACATTCAGTACTTC
TRBJ2-3 | - | TRBV5-4 | - | CASSLPLAADTQYF | TGTGCCAGCAGCTTGCCCCTGGCCGCGGATACGCAGTATTTT
TRBJ1-2 | - | TRBV6-5 | - | CASSLQGLYGYTF | TGTGCCAGCAGCCTACAGGGTCTCTATGGCTACACCTTC
TRBJ1-2 | TRBD1 | TRBV5-6 | - | CASSLDRGLGYTF | TGTGCCAGCAGCTTGGACAGGGGGCTGGGCTACACCTTC
TRBJ1-2 | - | TRBV9 | - | CASSVAGTSYGYTF | TGTGCCAGCAGCGTAGCCGGGACATCCTATGGCTACACCTTC
TRBJ1-6 | TRBD1 | TRBV5-6 | - | CASSWVGQGINSPLHF | TGTGCCAGCAGCTGGGTCGGACAGGGAATCAATTCACCCCTCCACTTT